This T cell receptor beta chain was sequenced for a study of technical replicates of blood from a few donors. Method: immunoSEQ multiplex PCR; TCRdb's copy keeps in-frame clones and lacks some. The sample lists about 70,000 clones, roughly 96% occurring once. The CDR3 consists of 14 residues. Germline CDR1 is MGHRA and CDR2 is YSYEKL. Trimming stripped 3 bases from V and 4 bases from J, with 12 bases between. This rearrangement joins TRBV4-1 to TRBJ1-2, with D tentatively TRBD1 (6 bases). The sequencing input was T cells isolated from PBMCs. The receptor's source is a human donor in good health. CDR3 nucleotide sequence: TGCGCCAGCAGCCAGGTAGGGGGAGTCTATGGCTACACCTTC. Protein product: CASSQVGGVYGYTF.